This T cell receptor beta chain was sequenced during a study of blood T cell repertoires in COVID-19. For the study at large: Acute and convalescent COVID-19 specimens originated in the United States, Italy and Spain. In each case, the material was cDNA or gDNA derived from T cells, B-cell-depleted T cells, or PBMCs.

During active infection, Seattle patients enrolled and were then monitored through disease. In the original workflow: Amplification of reference gene primers was used by the study to estimate nucleated cell counts. The table came from immunoSEQ multiplex PCR; TCRdb's copy has only in-frame clones and leaves some out. V, J and clone size were drawn from that table, and D and trimming were deduced from the DNA. The sample consists of under 250,000 clones, roughly nine tenths of them appearing once. Trimming pared 4 bases from V and 4 bases from J, leaving 9 bases between. This CDR3 is 12 amino acids long. The germline V gene has CDR1 SGHDT and CDR2 YYEEEE.

What was sequenced was peripheral blood. This receptor was taken from a man aged 55 to 70 with COVID-19, enrolled during active disease. The chain couples TRBV5-6 to TRBJ2-7; D possibly corresponds to TRBD2 (6 bases). The CDR3 nucleotides are TGTGCCAGCAGCCCGGGACTTTACGAGCAGTACTTC. Its protein is CASSPGLYEQYF. The variable domain in full, with the rest retrieved from reference TRBV5-6 and TRBJ2-7, is DAGVTQSPTHLIKTRGQQVTLRCSPKSGHDTVSWYQQALGQGPQFIFQYYEEEERQRGNFPDRFSGHQFPNYSSELNVNALLLGDSALYLCASSPGLYEQYFGPGTRLTVT.